The 25 T cell receptor beta chains presented below share a single source sample, sequenced in a study of neurological immune-mediated disorders. MiXCR was run by TCRdb on the 5' RACE reads, yielding one entry per CDR3 protein. The sample yields 45,000 to 60,000 distinct CDR3 sequences, 2% to 2.5% seen once. Sequenced input: PBMCs. The receptors originated from a man aged 50 to 60 with multiple sclerosis.

As to this clonotype: A read error may be the cause here, since a much bigger clone is one base away. The chain combines TRBV5-1 with TRBJ2-7; D uncertain. The CDR3 is 13 residues long. CDR1 is SGHRS, CDR2 YFSETQ, per germline. DNA for the CDR3: TGCGCCAGCAGCTTGATTCTGCAGAACGAGAAGTACTTC. Amino acid sequence: CASSLILQNEKYF.

This clonotype showed up many times. The chain employs TRBV10-3 and TRBJ2-1, with D possibly being TRBD2 (6 bases). The CDR3 consists of 13 residues. V was cut by 11 bases and J by 5 bases, with 16 bases left in between. Germline CDR1 is ENHRY and CDR2 is SYGVKD. This CDR3 reads CAPREYRHNEQFF. CDR3 bases: TGTGCCCCACGGGAGTACCGCCACAATGAGCAGTTCTTC.

This clonotype has a count of ten or more. The chain combines TRBV9 with TRBJ1-3; maybe TRBD1 (6 bases). CDR1 and CDR2 (germline): SGDLS, YYNGEE. V dropped 4 bases and J dropped 0 bases, with 8 bases sitting between them. This CDR3 has 14 amino acids. The CDR3 sequence is CASSSGHSGNTIYF. The CDR3 DNA reads as TGTGCCAGCAGCTCGGGACACTCTGGAAACACCATATATTTT.

This clonotype appeared many times. The gene calls are TRBV4-1 and TRBJ2-4; the match to TRBD2 covers 9 bases. Germline V CDR1 and CDR2: MGHRA, YSYEKL. The CDR3 sequence is 15 residues long. The J segment lost 3 bases and the V segment lost 3 bases, leaving 3 bases of the junction unmatched. As DNA, the CDR3 is TGCGCCAGCAGCCAGCGGGGGGGCATCAAAAACATTCAGTACTTC. This sequence encodes CASSQRGGIKNIQYF.

This clonotype was counted at least ten times. The V and J genes are TRBV25-1 and TRBJ1-3; D unclear. The CDR3 extends over 15 amino acids. V was shortened by 4 bases and J by 1 base, with 11 bases between the two germline ends. Per germline, CDR1 MGHDK and CDR2 SYGVNS. Written as DNA, the CDR3 is TGTGCCAGCAGTGGTTGGACTGGGTCTGGAAACACCATATATTTT. Protein product: CASSGWTGSGNTIYF. Looking up the rest from reference TRBV25-1 and TRBJ1-3 gives the full variable domain: EADIYQTPRYLVIGTGKKITLECSQTMGHDKMYWYQQDPGMELHLIHYSYGVNSTEKGDLSSESTVSRIRTEHFPLTLESARPSHTSQYLCASSGWTGSGNTIYFGEGSWLTVV.

This clonotype was seen at least ten times. The chain couples TRBV6-5 to TRBJ2-6, with D perhaps matching TRBD2 (6 bases). Trimming stripped 7 bases from V and 0 bases from J, with 10 bases between. The CDR3 totals 15 residues. The germline V gene has CDR1 MNHEY and CDR2 SVGAGI. The chain's CDR3 is CASNPGVSGANVLTF. The CDR3 nucleotides read TGTGCCAGCAACCCGGGAGTCTCTGGGGCCAACGTCCTGACTTTC.

The sample holds many counts of this clonotype. The chain links TRBV20-1 to TRBJ2-1; 7 nucleotides line up with TRBD1. Looked up from germline, CDR1 is DFQATT and CDR2 is SNEGSKA (reference sequence). This CDR3 is built from 16 residues. V gave up 2 bases and J gave up 4 bases; unmatched junction bases: 11. CDR3 sequence (DNA): TGCAGTGCTAGACCCACAGGGGTAGGTTTTTACAATGAGCAGTTCTTC. Translating it yields CSARPTGVGFYNEQFF.

This clonotype was seen repeatedly, ten times or more. The V gene is TRBV10-1, the J gene TRBJ2-7; D not certain. The CDR3 runs 13 residues. Trimming shortened V by 0 bases and J by 4 bases, and 7 bases separated the two germline ends. Germline CDR1 reads WNHNN; CDR2 reads SYGVQD (reference sequence). CDR3 amino acids: CASSESVSYEQYF. CDR3 sequence (DNA): TGCGCCAGCAGTGAGTCTGTGAGTTACGAGCAGTACTTC.

This clonotype has ten or more counts. CDR3 nucleotides: TGCGCCAGCAGCTCCAACACAGGGCGGAACACCATATATTTT. Amino acid sequence: CASSSNTGRNTIYF. The V call is TRBV5-1, the J call TRBJ1-3; TRBD1 might be the D (6 bases). This CDR3 is 14 amino acids long. V dropped 3 bases and J dropped 7 bases, with 14 bases sitting between them. The germline CDR1 and CDR2 sequences are SGHRS and YFSETQ. Based on the CDR3 plus reference TRBV5-1 and TRBJ1-3, the full variable domain is KAGVTQTPRYLIKTRGQQVTLSCSPISGHRSVSWYQQTPGQGLQFLFEYFSETQRNKGNFPGRFSGRQFSNSRSEMNVSTLELGDSALYLCASSSNTGRNTIYFGEGSWLTVV.

This clonotype was seen at least ten times. The chain joins TRBV3-1 to TRBJ2-7; TRBD2 is a possible D gene (6 bases). V was cut by 0 bases and J by 3 bases, with 15 bases left in between. This CDR3 contains 16 residues. Germline CDR1 and CDR2: LGHDT and YNNKEL (reference sequence). The CDR3 DNA sequence: TGTGCCAGCAGCCAAGAGGGCGGGGAAGGGATCTACGAGCAGTACTTC. It specifies CASSQEGGEGIYEQYF.

This clonotype was found many times. The rearrangement joins TRBV6-1 to TRBJ1-1; D is ambiguous. Germline CDR1 and CDR2: MNHNS and SASEGT. Trimming left V 6 bases short and J 1 base short, with 3 bases between. The CDR3 consists of 11 residues. In DNA, the CDR3 is TGTGCCAGCAGATCGAACACTGAAGCTTTCTTT. This encodes CASRSNTEAFF.

This clonotype has a count of ten or more. This chain joins TRBV20-1 and TRBJ2-3; D tentatively reads TRBD1 or TRBD2 (6 bases each). The V gene lost 3 bases and the J gene lost 2 bases, with 9 bases spanning the gap. The CDR3 contains 13 residues. Per germline, CDR1 DFQATT and CDR2 SNEGSKA (reference sequence). This CDR3 is CSASGGPTDTQYF. The CDR3 DNA sequence: TGCAGTGCTAGCGGGGGCCCCACAGATACGCAGTATTTT.

This clonotype was observed many times. The chain uses TRBV6-2 or TRBV6-3 and TRBJ1-1, with a weak D call TRBD1 (5 bases). CDR3 length equals 17 residues. Trimming took off 0 bases at V and 1 base at J, with 15 bases between the two ends. Germline V gives CDR1 MNHEY, CDR2 SVGEGT. The CDR3 coding sequence is TGTGCCAGCAGTTACTCAATCGGGTTGGGACCGAACACTGAAGCTTTCTTT. This encodes CASSYSIGLGPNTEAFF.

By sample share, this clonotype is medium-sized (0.01 to 0.1%). The CDR3 DNA sequence: TGCGCCAGCAGCCAGACATCAGGATATGAGCAGTACTTC. Protein sequence: CASSQTSGYEQYF. The chain links TRBV5-1 to TRBJ2-7; D unresolved. CDR1 SGHRS and CDR2 YFSETQ come from the germline V gene. The V end was cut by 4 bases, the J end by 7 bases, with 15 bases between. The CDR3 length is 13 residues.

There are many counts of this clonotype. This chain uses TRBV20-1 with TRBJ1-1, with D tentatively TRBD1 (6 bases). V shed 6 bases and J shed 0 bases, with 8 bases lying between them. This CDR3 has 12 residues. CDR1 is DFQATT and CDR2 is SNEGSKA in the germline V gene (reference sequence). CDR3 protein: CSAWTVNTEAFF. DNA for the CDR3: TGCAGTGCCTGGACAGTGAACACTGAAGCTTTCTTT.

This clonotype appeared many times. V gene TRBV6-5 combines with J gene TRBJ2-3, with D uncertain. Germline lookup yields CDR1 MNHEY and CDR2 SVGAGI. Trimming cost V 5 bases and J 5 bases, with 8 bases left between them. CDR3 length: 12 amino acids. The CDR3: CASSLTGDTQYF. In DNA form, the CDR3 reads TGTGCCAGCAGTCTAACGGGAGATACGCAGTATTTT.

The table lists this clonotype with many counts. V gene TRBV7-6 combines with J gene TRBJ1-6, with D hard to call. Germline V gene sequence: CDR1 SGHVS, CDR2 FNYEAQ. CDR3 length equals 15 residues. The ends were cut back, 6 bases at V and 2 bases at J, with 11 bases in the middle. CDR3 sequence: CASRSASAYNSPLHF. The CDR3 bases are TGTGCCAGCAGGTCCGCGTCAGCCTATAATTCACCCCTCCACTTT.

This clonotype was seen many times. The chain links TRBV6-2 or TRBV6-3 to TRBJ1-6; D ambiguous. Per germline, CDR1 MNHEY and CDR2 SVGEGT. Trimming took 4 bases from V and 10 from J, leaving 14 bases between them. This CDR3 is 14 amino acids long. CDR3 nucleotides: TGTGCCAGCAGTTCCCCTTCCCTCCGATCACCCCTCCACTTT. Translating it yields CASSSPSLRSPLHF.

The sample holds many counts of this clonotype. The J gene is TRBJ2-3, the V gene TRBV9; no clear D. Germline V gene lookup returns CDR1 SGDLS and CDR2 YYNGEE. V was clipped by 4 bases and J by 11 bases, with 17 bases between them. The CDR3 is 13 amino acids. The CDR3 DNA follows: TGTGCCAGCAGCCCACGATGGTCTGGGGAGCAGTATTTT. As protein: CASSPRWSGEQYF.

This clonotype occurred many times. The V gene is TRBV4-1, the J gene TRBJ2-3; no clear D gene. This CDR3 comprises 16 residues. From germline, CDR1 is MGHRA and CDR2 YSYEKL. Deletions cut 1 base from V and 1 base from J, with 12 bases between. Here the CDR3 DNA reads TGCGCCAGCAGCCAAGGCCTATCGCGGCGCACAGATACGCAGTATTTT. Its translation: CASSQGLSRRTDTQYF.

The chain links TRBV7-7 to TRBJ2-1, with 8 bases that match TRBD2. CDR3 length: 15 amino acids. Losses at the gene ends were 4 bases for V and 7 bases for J; bases not matched to a gene: 9. Germline-derived CDR1 and CDR2 are SSHAT and FNYEAQ (reference sequence). CDR3 DNA sequence: TGTGCCAGCAGCTATTCTGTCGGGGGGGGTAATGAGCAGTTCTTC. This sequence encodes CASSYSVGGGNEQFF.

A remark on this clonotype: The junction departs from the called germline gene at one end, perhaps through a read error. The genes are TRBV7-2 and TRBJ2-7; D unresolved. The germline gives CDR1 SGHTA, CDR2 FQGNSA. CDR3 length: 12 amino acids. CDR3 in amino acids: CDSSTGQYEQYF. In DNA, the CDR3 is TGTGACAGCAGCACCGGGCAATACGAGCAGTACTTC.

The sample holds many counts of this clonotype. This chain uses TRBV28 with TRBJ1-5; no firm D call. The CDR3 spans 14 residues. V gave up 6 bases and J gave up 4 bases, with 13 bases separating them. Germline V CDR1 and CDR2: MDHEN, SYDVKM. CDR3 amino acids: CASSPIGGNQPQHF. DNA of the CDR3: TGTGCCAGCAGCCCCATCGGAGGAAATCAGCCCCAGCATTTT.

This clonotype was observed many times. The V and J genes are TRBV5-1 and TRBJ2-7; D possibly corresponds to TRBD2 (5 bases). CDR3 length: 15 amino acids. Germline CDR1 and CDR2: SGHRS and YFSETQ. With 0 bases removed from V and 0 bases from J, the gap between germline ends came to 10 bases. As DNA, the CDR3 is TGCGCCAGCAGCTTGGACTCGGGGTCCTCCTACGAGCAGTACTTC. Translation gives CASSLDSGSSYEQYF.

This clonotype appeared many times. This sequence joins TRBV28 and TRBJ2-6; 7 bases map to TRBD1. The germline CDR1 and CDR2 sequences are MDHEN and SYDVKM. The CDR3 loop spans 16 amino acids. The J segment lost 0 bases and the V segment lost 6 bases, leaving 5 bases of the junction unmatched. The CDR3 loop reads CASSGQELSGANVLTF. CDR3 nucleotide sequence: TGTGCCAGCAGCGGACAGGAGCTCTCTGGGGCCAACGTCCTGACTTTC. Complete variable domain (other parts from reference TRBV28 and TRBJ2-6): DVKVTQSSRYLVKRTGEKVFLECVQDMDHENMFWYRQDPGLGLRLIYFSYDVKMKEKGDIPEGYSVSREKKERFSLILESASTNQTSMYLCASSGQELSGANVLTFGAGSRLTVL.